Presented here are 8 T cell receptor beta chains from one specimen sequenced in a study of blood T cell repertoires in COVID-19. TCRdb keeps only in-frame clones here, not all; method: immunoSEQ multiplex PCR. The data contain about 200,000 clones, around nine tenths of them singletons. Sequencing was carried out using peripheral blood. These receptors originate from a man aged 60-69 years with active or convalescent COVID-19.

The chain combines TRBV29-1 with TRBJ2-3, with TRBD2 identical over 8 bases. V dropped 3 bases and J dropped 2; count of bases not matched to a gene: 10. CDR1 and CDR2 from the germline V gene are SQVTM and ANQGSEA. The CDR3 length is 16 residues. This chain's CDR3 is CSVEAIAGLNTDTQYF. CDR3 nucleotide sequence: TGCAGCGTTGAGGCAATAGCGGGGTTAAACACAGATACGCAGTATTTT.

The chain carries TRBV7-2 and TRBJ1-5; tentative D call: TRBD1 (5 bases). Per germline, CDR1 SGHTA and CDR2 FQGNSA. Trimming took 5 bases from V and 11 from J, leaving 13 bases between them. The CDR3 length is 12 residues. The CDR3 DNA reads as TGTGCCAGCAGCCGCGAGCCAGGGACCCAGCATTTT. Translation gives CASSREPGTQHF.

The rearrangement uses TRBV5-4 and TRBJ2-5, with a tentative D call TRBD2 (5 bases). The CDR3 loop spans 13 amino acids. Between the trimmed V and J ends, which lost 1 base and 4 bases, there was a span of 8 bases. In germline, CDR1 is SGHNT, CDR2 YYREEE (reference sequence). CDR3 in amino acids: CASSLPEAETQYF. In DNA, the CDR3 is TGTGCCAGCAGCTTGCCGGAGGCAGAGACCCAGTACTTC.

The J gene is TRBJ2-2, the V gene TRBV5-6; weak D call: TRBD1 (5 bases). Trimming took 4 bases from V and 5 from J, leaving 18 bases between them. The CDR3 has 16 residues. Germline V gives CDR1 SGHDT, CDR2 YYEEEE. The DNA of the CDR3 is TGTGCCAGCAGCCGTAGGGTGGCAGGGTGGACCGGGGAGCTGTTTTTT. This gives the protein CASSRRVAGWTGELFF. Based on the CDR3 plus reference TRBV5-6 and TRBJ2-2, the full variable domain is DAGVTQSPTHLIKTRGQQVTLRCSPKSGHDTVSWYQQALGQGPQFIFQYYEEEERQRGNFPDRFSGHQFPNYSSELNVNALLLGDSALYLCASSRRVAGWTGELFFGEGSRLTVL.

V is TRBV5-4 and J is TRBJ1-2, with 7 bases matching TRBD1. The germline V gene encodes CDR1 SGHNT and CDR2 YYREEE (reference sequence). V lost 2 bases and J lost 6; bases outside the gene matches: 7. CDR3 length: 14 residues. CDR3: CASSLKGAQDGYTF. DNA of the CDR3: TGTGCCAGCAGCTTAAAGGGGGCTCAGGATGGCTACACCTTC.

The CDR3 nucleotides read TGTGCCAGCAGACAGGGGGCTTCATCCTACGAGCAGTACTTC. Translated: CASRQGASSYEQYF. The chain has TRBV6-5 and TRBJ2-7, with 9 bases lining up with TRBD1. This CDR3 is 14 amino acids long. CDR1 and CDR2 (germline): MNHEY, SVGAGI. The V segment lost 6 bases and the J segment 1 base; nucleotides outside the gene matches: 4.

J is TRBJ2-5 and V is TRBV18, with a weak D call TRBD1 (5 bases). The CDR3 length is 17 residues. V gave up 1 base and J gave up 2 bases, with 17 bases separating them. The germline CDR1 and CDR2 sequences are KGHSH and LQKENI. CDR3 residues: CASSPLPETGMQETQYF. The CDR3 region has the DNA TGTGCCAGCTCACCACTTCCGGAAACAGGCATGCAAGAGACCCAGTACTTC. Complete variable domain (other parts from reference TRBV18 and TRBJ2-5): NAGVMQNPRHLVRRRGQEARLRCSPMKGHSHVYWYRQLPEEGLKFMVYLQKENIIDESGMPKERFSAEFPKEGPSILRIQQVVRGDSAAYFCASSPLPETGMQETQYFGPGTRLLVL.

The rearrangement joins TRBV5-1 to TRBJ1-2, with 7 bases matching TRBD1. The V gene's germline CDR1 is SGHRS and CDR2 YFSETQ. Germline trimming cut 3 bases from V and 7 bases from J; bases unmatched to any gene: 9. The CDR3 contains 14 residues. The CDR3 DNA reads TGCGCCAGCAGCTCGGAGGCGACAGGGCCTGGCTACACCTTC. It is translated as CASSSEATGPGYTF.